Given below is one T cell receptor beta chain in context. The PCR ran on 60 Vbeta and 13 Jbeta primers. Assay: immunoSEQ multiplex PCR; the TCRdb copy retains only in-frame clones and omits some. The sample consists of approximately 190,000 clones, roughly 85% of them appearing once. Germline V gene data show CDR1 as MNHNS and CDR2 as SASEGT. The CDR3 has 15 amino acids. These data belong to a study of cytomegalovirus exposure and HLA in healthy donors. The sequence was collected from a woman aged 18-29 years in good health and CMV-seronegative. The chain combines TRBV6-1 with TRBJ2-5; 11 bases agree with TRBD2. The J call could be wrong; TRBJ2-7 is a better fit for the DNA end. Sequencing input: PBMCs. The CDR3 sequence is CASRSGTSGPYEQYF. The CDR3 region has the DNA TGTGCCAGCAGATCCGGGACTAGCGGCCCTTACGAGCAGTACTTC.